This T cell receptor (beta chain) stems from a study of blood T cell repertoires in COVID-19. Turning to the study itself: Acute-phase and convalescent COVID-19 samples originated in the United States, Italy and Spain. PBMCs, B-cell-depleted T cells, or T cells provided the cDNA or gDNA that made up the material.

V shed 3 bases and J shed 0 bases, with 9 bases lying between them. This CDR3 has 15 amino acids. Per germline, CDR1 MDHEN and CDR2 SYDVKM. Study processing details: Amplification from reference gene primers served as the basis for estimated nucleated cell counts. Clones were sequenced by immunoSEQ multiplex PCR, and TCRdb holds only the in-frame ones, with some missing. V and J calls plus clone size are reproduced from that table; the DNA served to infer D and trimming. This sample has 150,000 to 170,000 clones; around 78% occur once, and the top ten carry roughly 1.5%. V usage is TRBV28 and J usage is TRBJ1-3; D not certain. The clonotype was recovered from a man older than 75 with acute or convalescent COVID-19. Material for sequencing was peripheral blood. The CDR3 spells CASSFIHSSGNTIYF. DNA of the CDR3: TGTGCCAGCAGTTTCATACACAGCTCTGGAAACACCATATATTTT.